The present entry profiles one T cell receptor beta chain with its context. No antigen is known for it. No base quality information exists; no much larger clone differs at one position. Compared with germline, V lacks 4 bases and J lacks 1 base; bases without a gene match: 4. The CDR3 contains 15 residues, cysteine and phenylalanine counted. Here the CDR3 DNA is all that survives: 45 bases in frame from base 1. CDR1 and CDR2, looked up from the germline V gene, are SGHRS and YFSETQ. The cohort was made up of around 720 healthy bone marrow donors. Cohort members were all nominally healthy when sampled, although unrecorded immune exposures were likely present. The donor tested CMV seronegative and was one of the 352 seronegative cohort members. Every donor gave a peripheral blood sample, and the peripheral blood mononuclear cells from that sample were used for TCR beta sequencing. Genomic DNA was extracted from the blood cell samples with the Qiagen DNeasy Blood Extraction Kit.

Library generation was performed with the immunoSEQ multiplex PCR assay. For the multiplex PCR, a mixture combining 60 forward primers for TCR Vbeta segments and 13 reverse primers for TCR Jbeta segments was used. The CDR3 region of rearranged TCR beta genes was amplified from genomic DNA by a multiplex PCR assay. The Illumina HiSeq System was used to sequence the amplified TCR beta libraries as 87-base-pair reads. On the authors' methods: Across the 700 or so repertoires, a later analysis counted tens of millions of unique TCR beta chains, roughly 11 million of which were shared by at least two donors. A nearest-neighbor algorithm error-corrected the raw reads and collapsed the reads into unique sequences, merging closely related sequences to remove PCR and sequencing errors. V, D and J gene segments were assigned by aligning CDR3 sequences to IMGT reference sequences. For a sequence to be retained, a match of at least six nucleotides to both a V gene segment and a J gene segment was required. A rearrangement counted as productive if the CDR3 had no stop codons and remained in frame with V and J, and every other rearrangement counted as non-productive. CDR3 was defined according to IMGT convention as the region running from the second conserved V-encoded cysteine to the conserved J-encoded phenylalanine. Sequences without an unambiguous match to a single V gene segment were excluded from the earlier analysis of approximately 560 of the donors. An earlier analysis of some 500 of the donors classified V segments as functional when productive rearrangements were above 56.7% and as segregating when the standard deviation between donors was above 5%. To diagnose cytomegalovirus status from the catalog of TCR beta chain sequences, a statistical classification framework was built. In a later analysis, TCR nucleotide sequences were compared against IMGT/GENE-DB human TR gene sequences so that V and J genes could be assigned. In a later analysis, CDR3 sequences and most-parsimonious VDJ recombination scenarios were assigned using the TCRdist pipeline. In a later analysis, each TCR beta chain was defined by its CDR3 amino acid sequence together with its V-gene family, and reads without a unique V-gene family were excluded. A later analysis removed 592 highly shared, low-generation-probability nucleotide sequences to deal with suspected cross-contamination and a sequencing artifact. In a later analysis, a clonal expansion index for each public chain was calculated from normalized within-repertoire ranks of inferred template counts. Generation probabilities in a later analysis came from a VDJ recombination model fitted to out-of-frame rearrangements, and those results were checked against IGoR. In a later analysis, TCR-TCR, TCR-HLA and TCR-CMV co-occurrence was scored with hypergeometric tests, and a repertoire-size bias correction was applied to TCR pairs. To estimate false discovery rates, a later analysis permuted the HLA or CMV assignments 20 times. In a later analysis, co-occurring TCRs were grouped using DBSCAN, with TCRdist sequence similarity added in when clustering inside HLA-allele-positive subsets. Co-occurrence clustering excluded repertoires with fewer than 30,000 or more than 120,000 public chains, plus five with anomalous nucleotide sharing. As stored in TCRdb, this immuneACCESS dataset retains in-frame rearrangements with V and J assigned. A fraction of the clones does not appear; measured against another copy, unresolved V genes explain less than half of the discrepancy, and the remainder lacks a known reason. The DNA was the basis for D and trimming; V, J and clone size are from that table. The sample data list 140,000 to 150,000 clones, and around four fifths of these were observed just once. Approximately 2.7% of the sample is taken by the ten largest.

The entry originates in a study of cytomegalovirus exposure and HLA in healthy donors (dated by TCRdb to the late 2010s). Concerning the study at large: An earlier analysis of some 620 of the donors reported about 260 Gb of sequence data and approximately 120 million unique TCR beta sequences obtained from approximately 180 million T cells. To decide whether each TCR beta V gene segment behaved as functional or pseudogenic, an earlier analysis of fewer than 750 of the donors relied on high-throughput TCR beta sequencing. To predict cytomegalovirus infection status, the study brought together high-throughput TCR immunosequencing, statistical association of individual TCRs with disease status, and machine learning. Across 398 genotyped donors of the cohort, an average of roughly 250,000 unique TCR beta nucleotide sequences per donor were sequenced, and around 19% of those sequences were non-productive. Rather than using new phenotypic data, the later analysis identified candidate immune exposures from TCR beta sequences and from how often those sequences occurred across donors. The aim of the study was to test whether cataloging public T cell receptors could identify signatures of past pathogen exposure. Typing coverage differed by locus: A, B, C, DRB1 and DQB1 were typed in roughly 629-640 donors, DQA1 in 522, DPA1 in 600 to 610, and DPB1 in just under 490. Among the roughly 400 genotyped donors, 81% belonged to the genetic ancestry cluster associated with self-reported Caucasian donors. A later analysis re-examined previously published TCR beta repertoires from roughly 650 donors and added high-resolution HLA genotyping to investigate patterns of TCR occurrence. Alongside the repertoire data, information on donor age, sex, ethnicity and CMV serostatus was compiled. Besides the first cohort of 500 to 700 subjects, a separate validation cohort made up of roughly 120 different subjects was used. Every discovery cohort repertoire had been produced on one sequencing platform. Genome-wide SNP genotypes for about 65% of the 666 donors were used in a later genetic analysis, which treated that subset as a discovery cohort. An early release covering roughly 640 HLA-typed donors comprised about 300 gigabases of sequencing data and roughly 86 million unique TCR sequences. The T cell repertoires of several hundred subjects were profiled by immunosequencing and related to cytomegalovirus serostatus. Several DR-DQ haplotypes were treated as single units for association and clustering because of strong linkage in the cohort. Both class I and class II loci were covered by HLA typing, at four-digit resolution.

Paper-wide results and their limitations: A further reported finding was that TCR beta sequences accurately predicted the HLA-A and HLA-B alleles for most subjects in the first cohort. In a later analysis, the rate of TCR association differed among HLA loci, with DRB1 alleles having the most associated TCRs and HLA-C alleles having the fewest. The cohort was sequenced for TCR beta chains only, and without alpha or paired-chain data the features that could be detected were limited. Immune exposure information for the cohort was limited to CMV serostatus. Most TCR sequences were observed very rarely across donors, whereas some public TCRs were present in many individuals. Because HLA typing was missing for some donors at each locus, association tests included only the typed subset. An association between a missense DCLRE1C variant and V-gene and J-gene trimming of TCR beta chains was found in a later genetic analysis and replicated in an independent cohort. According to a later analysis, parvovirus B19, influenza, CMV and Epstein-Barr virus appeared linked to several top co-occurrence clusters. The classifier was reported to diagnose cytomegalovirus status with high specificity and sensitivity in both the original cohort and the validation cohort. Compared with the roughly 600-donor mean, donors in an Asian-associated ancestry cluster had fewer N-insertions in productive TCRs, according to a later genetic analysis. The presence/absence analyses assumed that sequencing depth was roughly uniform across donors, and that assumption may not be true. Assigning TCR associations to individual alleles was difficult when HLA alleles, especially DR and DQ, strongly co-occurred. In a later analysis, most CMV-associated TCR beta chains were found to appear HLA-restricted, with HLA associations seemingly driven largely by CMV exposure. In an earlier analysis of some 540 of the donors, most TCR beta V segments appeared in productive rearrangements about 87% or about 30% of the time, broadly matching IMGT annotations. A group of highly shared sequence variants was considered likely to be a technical artifact of the sequencing pipeline. Linkage disequilibrium might explain the correlated functional status among segregating V segments, but an unknown experimental factor could not be ruled out. Specific HLA alleles were associated with roughly 16,000 TCR beta sequences at a false discovery rate of 0.05 in a later analysis. A total of about 150 TCR beta chains were listed by the study as associated with cytomegalovirus. Because counts were too low, about 15 rarely observed V segments, including chromosome 9 orphons, were left out of the earlier analysis of several hundred of the donors. It was suggested by the authors that the approach could potentially be generalized to other disease states and immunological phenotypes. In a later analysis, HLA-associated TCR beta chains were found to be more clonally expanded and to have lower generation probabilities than equally common non-associated chains. A few of the identified cytomegalovirus-associated TCR beta chains were confirmed in vitro to be specific for cytomegalovirus antigens. Some IMGT-functional V segments, including TRBV6-2 and TRBV6-3, could not be distinguished by the 87-base-pair reads and were therefore excluded.

The chain is encoded by TRBV5-1 joined to TRBJ2-3; 9 central bases correspond to TRBD1. The clonotype originates from a boy between 2 and 10 years old in good health and CMV-seronegative. Sequencing was done on a sample of PBMCs. The CDR3 is CASSRDRAGTDTQYF. The nucleotide sequence is given as TGCGCCAGCAGCCGGGACAGGGCCGGCACAGATACGCAGTATTTT.